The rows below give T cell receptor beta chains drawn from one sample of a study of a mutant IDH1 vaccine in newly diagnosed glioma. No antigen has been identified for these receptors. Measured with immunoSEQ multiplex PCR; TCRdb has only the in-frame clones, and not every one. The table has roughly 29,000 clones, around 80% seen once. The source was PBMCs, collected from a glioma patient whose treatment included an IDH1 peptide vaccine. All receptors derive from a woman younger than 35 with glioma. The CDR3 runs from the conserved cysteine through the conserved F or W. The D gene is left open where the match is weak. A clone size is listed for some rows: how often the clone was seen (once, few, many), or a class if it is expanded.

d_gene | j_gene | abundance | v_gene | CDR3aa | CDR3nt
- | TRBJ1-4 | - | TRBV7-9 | CASSLEGWTNEKLFF | TGTGCCAGCAGCTTAGAGGGGTGGACTAATGAAAAACTGTTTTTT
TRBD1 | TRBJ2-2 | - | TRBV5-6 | CASILTGAGELFF | TGTGCCAGCATTCTGACAGGGGCCGGGGAGCTGTTTTTT
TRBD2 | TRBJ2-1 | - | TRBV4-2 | CASSRGGWDEQFF | TGTGCCAGCAGCCGGGGGGGATGGGATGAGCAGTTCTTC
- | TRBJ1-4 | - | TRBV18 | CASSPRGNEKLFF | TGTGCCAGCTCACCAAGAGGTAATGAAAAACTGTTTTTT
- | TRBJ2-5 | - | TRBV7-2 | CASSSADSWLVLTQYF | TGTGCCAGCAGCTCAGCGGACAGTTGGCTTGTATTGACCCAGTACTTC
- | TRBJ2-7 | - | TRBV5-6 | CASSYGQSFEQYF | TGTGCCAGCAGCTACGGACAGTCGTTCGAGCAGTACTTC
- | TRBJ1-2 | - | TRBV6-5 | CASSYRGGGYTF | TGTGCCAGCAGTTACAGGGGTGGTGGCTACACCTTC
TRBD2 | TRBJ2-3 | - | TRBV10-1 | CASSSGRSTDTQYF | TGCGCCAGCAGTAGCGGGAGAAGCACAGATACGCAGTATTTT
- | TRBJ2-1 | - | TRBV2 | CAIPSSGPPIVNEQFF | TGTGCCATCCCGTCGAGTGGACCCCCCATTGTCAATGAGCAGTTCTTC
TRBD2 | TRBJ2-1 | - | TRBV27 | CASIGLAGAYNEQFF | TGTGCCAGCATTGGACTAGCGGGAGCCTACAATGAGCAGTTCTTC
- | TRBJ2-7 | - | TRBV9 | CASSPGYEQYF | TGTGCCAGCAGCCCCGGCTACGAGCAGTACTTC
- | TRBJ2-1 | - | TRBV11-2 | CASSLGQGRINEQFF | TGTGCCAGCAGCTTAGGGCAGGGCCGGATCAATGAGCAGTTCTTC
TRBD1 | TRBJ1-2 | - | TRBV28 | CASSSGTGVYGYTF | TGTGCCAGCAGTTCCGGGACAGGGGTTTATGGCTACACCTTC
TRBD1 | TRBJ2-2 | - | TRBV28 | CASSWGTDHTGELFF | TGTGCCAGCAGTTGGGGGACAGACCACACCGGGGAGCTGTTTTTT
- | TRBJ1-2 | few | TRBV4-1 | CASSQDTGRSGYTF | TGCGCCAGCAGCCAAGATACAGGGAGGAGCGGCTACACCTTC
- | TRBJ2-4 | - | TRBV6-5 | CASRERAKNIQYF | TGTGCCAGCAGGGAGAGAGCCAAAAACATTCAGTACTTC
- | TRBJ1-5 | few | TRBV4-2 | CASSQDVAGRSNQPQHF | TGTGCCAGCAGCCAAGATGTTGCAGGACGAAGCAATCAGCCCCAGCATTTT
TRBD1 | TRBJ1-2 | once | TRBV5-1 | CASSLSSAPDRSNYGYTF | TGCGCCAGCAGCTTGTCGTCTGCACCGGACAGGAGTAACTATGGCTACACCTTC
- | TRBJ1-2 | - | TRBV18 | CASSPQGRTNYGYTF | TGTGCCAGCTCACCACAGGGCCGGACTAACTATGGCTACACCTTC
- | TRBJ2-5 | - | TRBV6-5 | CASGNQETQYF | TGTGCCAGCGGGAACCAAGAGACCCAGTACTTC
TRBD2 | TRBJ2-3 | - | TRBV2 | CASIIAGGYTDTQYF | TGTGCCAGCATAATAGCGGGAGGGTACACAGATACGCAGTATTTT
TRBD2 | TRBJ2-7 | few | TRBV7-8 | CASSPTGGRNAEQYF | TGTGCCAGCAGCCCAACGGGGGGGCGGAACGCCGAGCAGTACTTC
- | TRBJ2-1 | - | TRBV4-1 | CASSQLLAVASPLPHNEQFF | TGCGCCAGCAGCCAACTTTTGGCTGTGGCTAGCCCTCTTCCTCACAATGAGCAGTTCTTC
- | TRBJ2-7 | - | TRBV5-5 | CASSIRDAGGYEQYF | TGTGCCAGCAGCATCCGGGACGCCGGTGGGTACGAGCAGTACTTC
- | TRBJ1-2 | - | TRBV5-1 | CASSLAGFGYTF | TGCGCCAGCAGCTTGGCCGGGTTCGGCTACACCTTC
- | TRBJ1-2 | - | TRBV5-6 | CASSGGSFYGYTF | TGTGCCAGCAGCGGCGGGTCCTTCTATGGCTACACCTTC
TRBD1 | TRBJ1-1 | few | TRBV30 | CAWSSGTGNTEAFF | TGTGCCTGGAGTTCAGGGACAGGGAACACTGAAGCTTTCTTT
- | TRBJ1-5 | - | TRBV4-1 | CASSQNLAARTNQPQHF | TGCGCCAGCAGCCAAAATCTTGCGGCCAGGACTAATCAGCCCCAGCATTTT
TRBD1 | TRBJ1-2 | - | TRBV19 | CASSPTLTGALGLYGYTF | TGTGCCAGTAGCCCAACGTTAACAGGGGCTCTAGGGCTCTATGGCTACACCTTC
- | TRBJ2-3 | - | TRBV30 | CAWSVGGWSTDTQYF | TGTGCCTGGAGTGTAGGGGGGTGGAGCACAGATACGCAGTATTTT
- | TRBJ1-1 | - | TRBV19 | CASSIVWGNTEAFF | TGTGCCAGTAGTATAGTGTGGGGGAACACTGAAGCTTTCTTT
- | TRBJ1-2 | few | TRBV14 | CASSKTEGGYTF | TGTGCCAGCAGCAAGACGGAGGGCGGCTACACCTTC
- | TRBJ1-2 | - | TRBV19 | CASSPKGTVYGYTF | TGTGCCAGTAGCCCCAAAGGTACCGTCTATGGCTACACCTTC
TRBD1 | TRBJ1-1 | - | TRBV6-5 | CASSYGTGGNTEAFF | TGTGCCAGCAGTTACGGGACAGGGGGGAACACTGAAGCTTTCTTT
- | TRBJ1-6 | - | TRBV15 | CATSSTVPNSPLHF | TGTGCCACCAGTTCCACAGTCCCTAATTCACCCCTCCACTTT
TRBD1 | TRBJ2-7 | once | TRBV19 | CASSDRAGPYEQYF | TGTGCCAGTAGTGACAGGGCAGGACCCTACGAGCAGTACTTC
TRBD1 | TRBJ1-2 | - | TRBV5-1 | CASSAPWTGGHGYTF | TGCGCCAGCAGCGCCCCCTGGACAGGGGGCCATGGCTACACCTTC
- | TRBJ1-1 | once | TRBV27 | CASRVAAPPMNTEAFF | TGTGCCAGCAGGGTGGCCGCGCCCCCGATGAACACTGAAGCTTTCTTT